This TCR beta chain was identified in a study of blood T cell repertoires in COVID-19. The overall study: Researchers got acute and convalescent COVID-19 samples from the United States, Italy and Spain. T cells, B-cell-depleted T cells, or PBMCs provided the cDNA or gDNA that served as material.

Per the original data handling: Scientists estimated how many nucleated cells there were by amplifying reference gene primers. Sequenced by immunoSEQ multiplex PCR; TCRdb stores in-frame clones only, minus some. V, J and clone size reflect that table, while D and trimming were determined from the DNA. The data show 300,000 to 350,000 clones, roughly nine tenths seen once. The germline CDR1 and CDR2 sequences are DFQATT and SNEGSKA (reference sequence). The V and J ends lost 7 bases and 7 bases respectively, with 14 bases between them. The CDR3 runs to 11 residues. Sample: peripheral blood. The chain combines TRBV20-1 with TRBJ2-7; D possibly corresponds to TRBD1 (5 bases). The receptor was derived from a man younger than 35 with active or convalescent COVID-19. The CDR3 DNA reads as TGCAGTGTCGGTCAGGGTGAAGAGCAGTACTTC. Protein: CSVGQGEEQYF.